This T cell receptor (beta chain) was retrieved from a study of T cell repertoires in cytomegalovirus infection (dated by TCRdb to the late 2010s). About the investigation overall: Peptide stimulations targeted recently identified HLA-C-restricted CMV epitopes, whose presentation resists viral immunomodulation, together with well-studied HLA-B-restricted epitopes. The HLA type of each donor mattered for the analysis, because public TCR beta signatures pointed to carriage of CMV infection along with the matching HLA type. Overall study outcomes, separate from this receptor: Cumulative frequency of public TCR beta family members discriminated carriers of CMV infection plus the relevant HLA type in this cohort and an independent approximately 400-donor cohort. The ex vivo response was dominated by HLA-C-restricted CMV-specific TCR beta clonotypes, which also provided the single most frequent clonotype in two of eight donors.

The table lists this clonotype with a few counts. This clone's antigen is unknown. The input lacks base qualities; no much larger clone sits a single base away. The junction shows trimming of 4 bases on V and 3 bases on J, plus 10 bases between the germline ends. The germline V gene supplies CDR1 MNHNS and CDR2 SASEGT. The CDR3 measures 15 amino acids from cysteine to phenylalanine. Just the 45-base CDR3 DNA is kept, in frame starting at base 1. The sample's treatment or condition label, in plain terms: in vitro stimulation with specific CMV peptide epitopes to enrich CMV-specific T cells. The sample was run on an Illumina HiSeq 1500. The raw public reads went through TCRdb reprocessing: fastp at Q25, MiXCR clone calling, in-frame beta chains kept. Each entry merges the rows of one CDR3 protein and shows their most common DNA and genes. The sample table holds over 250,000 distinct CDR3 sequences, of which roughly a fifth were seen once. The ten largest clones represent roughly a fifth of the sample.

This TCR came from a human donor in good health (CMV status not recorded). Some clones in this sample may be carry-over from other donors' samples. Recombination connected TRBV6-1 to TRBJ2-6; TRBD1 is perhaps the D gene, given 5 matching bases. The sample here was cultured PBMCs, taken from culture after CMV antigen stimulation. The nucleotide sequence reads TGTGCCAGCAGTGCCTCAGGGCGTGGGGCCAACGTCCTGACTTTC. Its coded protein is CASSASGRGANVLTF.